This TCR beta chain was captured by sequencing in a study of blood T cells in healthy people across ages. Study observations and caveats: A greater number of naive CD4+ cells and higher diversity distinguished long-lived donors from aged donors.

Concerning this clonotype: No antigen is known for it.

Together with a sample-barcoded 5' primer, a J-beta primer mix was included in a second PCR lasting about 7 to 11 cycles. MiXCR, run by TCRdb on the 5' RACE reads, gives a single entry per CDR3 protein. The table shows approximately 790,000 distinct CDR3 sequences, with approximately 65% occurring only once. Germline trimming cut 7 bases from V and 0 bases from J; bases unmatched to any gene: 15. This CDR3 contains 20 residues. The germline V gene encodes CDR1 SGHTA and CDR2 FQGNSA. The donors, all healthy, were Caucasians living in Russia, aged about 6 to 95. Each of the donors had 8 to 10 milliliters of peripheral blood drawn into EDTA-treated Vacutainer tubes. Per sample, extraction of total RNA gave at least 5 micrograms in every case.

The sequencing sample was made of blood. The chain carries TRBV7-2 and TRBJ2-6; TRBD2 matches at 10 bases. The clonotype originates from a man aged 25 to 40 in good health. CDR3 residues: CASTYIYPSGGDSGANVLTF. Here the CDR3 DNA reads TGTGCCAGCACCTACATCTATCCTAGCGGGGGCGACTCTGGGGCCAACGTCCTGACTTTC.